This T cell receptor beta chain comes out of a study of shared clonotypes between healthy human individuals. Naive CD8 cells lacked CD45RO and underwent positive selection for CCR7, leaving out terminally differentiated effector memory CD45RA+ cells. Using immunoSEQ multiplex PCR, the repertoire was profiled, and TCRdb retains in-frame clones only, with some absent. In the table there are some 740,000 clones, 80% to 95% of which are singletons. Germline-derived CDR1 and CDR2 are MRHNA and SNTAGT. This CDR3 is built from 13 residues. V shed 3 bases and J shed 1 base, with 6 bases lying between them. The J gene is TRBJ1-1, the V gene TRBV6-4; the D is unclear. The clonotype comes from a man aged 25-40 years in good health. Sequenced input: naive CD8+ T cells sorted from blood. The CDR3 is CASSDIPNTEAFF. The CDR3 region has the DNA TGTGCCAGCAGTGATATACCGAACACTGAAGCTTTCTTT.